This T cell receptor beta chain was sequenced in a study of siplizumab effects on memory and regulatory T cells. Assay used: immunoSEQ multiplex PCR; TCRdb lists only in-frame clones, some missing. The profile shows approximately 52,000 clones, roughly 97% of them singletons. On this clone: Antigen specificity is unknown.

Study observations and caveats: Researchers could not give a naive or memory phenotype to roughly 75-96% of proliferating CD4+ or CD8+ clones. Alloreactive sequences that could be traced to unstimulated CD4+ memory cells showed a significant reduction under siplizumab. Just a small share of alloreactive clones was traced back to unstimulated subsets. Suppression by proliferating Tregs derived from siplizumab cultures was not verified.

This receptor was taken from a human donor in good health. Sample: naive CD4+ T cells sorted from blood.

The CDR3 DNA sequence: TGTGCCAGCAGGGGTAGTCCTAGCTTGGATGAGCAGTTCTTC. Protein: CASRGSPSLDEQFF. V usage is TRBV2 and J usage is TRBJ2-1, with D tentatively TRBD2 (5 bases). Trimming removed 6 bases at V and 8 bases at J, with 17 bases between. From germline, CDR1 is SNHLY and CDR2 FYNNEI. The CDR3 is made up of 14 amino acids.